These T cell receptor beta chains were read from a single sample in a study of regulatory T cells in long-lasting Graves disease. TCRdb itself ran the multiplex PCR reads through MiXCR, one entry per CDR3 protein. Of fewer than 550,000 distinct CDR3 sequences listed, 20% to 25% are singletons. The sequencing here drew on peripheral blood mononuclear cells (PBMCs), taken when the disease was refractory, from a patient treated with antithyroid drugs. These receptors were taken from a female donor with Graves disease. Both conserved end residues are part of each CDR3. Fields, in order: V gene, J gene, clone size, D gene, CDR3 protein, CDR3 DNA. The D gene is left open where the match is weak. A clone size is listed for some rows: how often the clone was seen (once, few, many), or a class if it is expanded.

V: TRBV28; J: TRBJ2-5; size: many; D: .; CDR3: CASSSLGGQETQYF; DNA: TGTGCCAGCAGTTCCCTCGGCGGGCAAGAGACCCAGTACTTC
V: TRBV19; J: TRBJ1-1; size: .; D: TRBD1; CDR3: CASSPDRGFTEAFF; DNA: TGTGCCAGTAGTCCTGACAGGGGGTTCACTGAAGCTTTCTTT
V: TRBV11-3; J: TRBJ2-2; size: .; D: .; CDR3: CASSLSTRTHPWELFF; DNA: TGTGCCAGCAGCTTATCTACCAGGACCCACCCTTGGGAGCTGTTTTTT
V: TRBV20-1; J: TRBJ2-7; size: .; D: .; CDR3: CSATPDSRYEQYF; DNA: TGCAGTGCCACCCCCGATTCCCGTTACGAGCAGTACTTC
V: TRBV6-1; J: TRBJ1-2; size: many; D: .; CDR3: CASSEEGKANYGYTF; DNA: TGTGCCAGCAGTGAAGAGGGGAAAGCTAACTATGGCTACACCTTC
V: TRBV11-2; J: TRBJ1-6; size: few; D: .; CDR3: CASSGENSPLHF; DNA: TGTGCCAGCAGCGGAGAGAATTCACCCCTCCACTTT
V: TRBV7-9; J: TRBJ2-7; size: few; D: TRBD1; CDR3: CASSLAQGALNEQYF; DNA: TGTGCCAGCAGCTTAGCTCAGGGGGCGCTGAACGAGCAGTACTTC
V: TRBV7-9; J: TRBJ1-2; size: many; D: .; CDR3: CASSLGLHQGYTF; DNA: TGTGCCAGCAGCTTGGGACTCCATCAAGGCTACACCTTC
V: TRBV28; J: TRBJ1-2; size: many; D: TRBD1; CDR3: CASSSSTGIYGYTF; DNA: TGTGCCAGCAGTTCCTCGACAGGGATCTATGGCTACACCTTC
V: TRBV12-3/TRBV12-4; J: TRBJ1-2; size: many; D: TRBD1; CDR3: CASSLVRTGVYGYTF; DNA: TGTGCCAGCAGTTTAGTTCGGACAGGGGTCTATGGCTACACCTTC
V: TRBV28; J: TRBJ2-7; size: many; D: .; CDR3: CASSFSWYEQYF; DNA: TGTGCCAGCAGTTTTAGCTGGTACGAGCAGTACTTC
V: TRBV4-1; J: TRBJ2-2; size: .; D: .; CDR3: CASSQGEGHTGELFF; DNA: TGCGCCAGCAGCCAAGGGGAAGGGCACACCGGGGAGCTGTTTTTT
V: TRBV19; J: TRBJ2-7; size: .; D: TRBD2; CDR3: CASSSGLATSYEQYF; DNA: TGTGCCAGTAGTAGCGGACTAGCGACTTCCTACGAGCAGTACTTC
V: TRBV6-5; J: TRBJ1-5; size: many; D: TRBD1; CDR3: CASSNYDRELEPQHF; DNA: TGTGCCAGCAGTAACTATGACAGGGAACTGGAGCCCCAGCATTTT
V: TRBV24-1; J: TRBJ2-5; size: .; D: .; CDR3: CATSDNVGDKKETQYF; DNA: TGTGCCACCAGTGATAATGTTGGGGACAAAAAAGAGACCCAGTACTTC
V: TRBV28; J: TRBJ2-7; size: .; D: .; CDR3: CASSLAVGVYEQYF; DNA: TGTGCCAGCAGTTTAGCTGTGGGGGTCTACGAGCAGTACTTC
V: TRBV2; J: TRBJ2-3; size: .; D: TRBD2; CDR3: CASSVNSGGDTQYF; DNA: TGTGCCAGCAGTGTGAATAGCGGGGGCGATACGCAGTATTTT
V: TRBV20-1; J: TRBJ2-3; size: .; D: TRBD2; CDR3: CSGTSSGGSTDTQYF; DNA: TGCAGTGGGACTTCCAGCGGGGGTAGCACAGATACGCAGTATTTT
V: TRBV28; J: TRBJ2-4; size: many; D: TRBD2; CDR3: CASRTGLAGVWDIQYF; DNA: TGTGCCAGCAGAACGGGACTAGCGGGGGTCTGGGACATTCAGTACTTC
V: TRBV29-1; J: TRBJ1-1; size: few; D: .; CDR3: CSVEGRAYTEAFF; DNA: TGCAGCGTTGAGGGCAGGGCTTACACTGAAGCTTTCTTT
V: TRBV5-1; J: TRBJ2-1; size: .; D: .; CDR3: CASSLLTGSSYNEQFF; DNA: TGCGCCAGCAGCTTGCTTACAGGGAGCTCCTACAATGAGCAGTTCTTC
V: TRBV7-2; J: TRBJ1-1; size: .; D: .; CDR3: CASTLVGNTEAFF; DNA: TGTGCCAGCACCCTGGTCGGGAACACTGAAGCTTTCTTT
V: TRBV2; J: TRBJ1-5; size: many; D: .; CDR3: CASSEAREQPQHF; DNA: TGTGCCAGCAGTGAAGCGCGCGAACAGCCCCAGCATTTT
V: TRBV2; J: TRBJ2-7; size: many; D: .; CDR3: CASREGKGSPYEQYF; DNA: TGTGCCAGCAGGGAGGGTAAGGGCTCCCCCTACGAGCAGTACTTC
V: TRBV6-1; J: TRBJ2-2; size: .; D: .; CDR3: CASRDSTGELFF; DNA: TGTGCCAGCAGGGACAGCACCGGGGAGCTGTTTTTT
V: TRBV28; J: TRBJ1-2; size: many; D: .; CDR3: CASSPQTDYGYTF; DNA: TGTGCCAGCAGTCCCCAGACCGATTATGGCTACACCTTC
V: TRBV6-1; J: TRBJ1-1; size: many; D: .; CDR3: CASSDQGLNTEAFF; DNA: TGTGCCAGCAGTGACCAGGGTCTGAACACTGAAGCTTTCTTT
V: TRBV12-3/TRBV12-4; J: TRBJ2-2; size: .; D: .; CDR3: CASSGAGTNTGELFF; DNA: TGTGCCAGCAGTGGGGCAGGGACGAACACCGGGGAGCTGTTTTTT
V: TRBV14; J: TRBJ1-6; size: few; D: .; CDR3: CASSLFASSYNSPLHF; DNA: TGTGCCAGCAGCCTATTTGCCAGCTCCTATAATTCACCCCTCCACTTT
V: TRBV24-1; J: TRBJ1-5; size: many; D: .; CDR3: CATSDGRGVNQPQHF; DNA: TGTGCCACCAGTGATGGAAGGGGGGTAAATCAGCCCCAGCATTTT
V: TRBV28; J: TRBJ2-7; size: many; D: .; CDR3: CASSTTRVQQYF; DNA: TGTGCCAGCAGTACCACCAGGGTGCAGCAGTACTTC
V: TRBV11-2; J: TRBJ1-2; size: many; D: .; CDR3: CASSPDFVGARVGYTF; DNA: TGTGCCAGCAGCCCCGATTTCGTGGGGGCGAGGGTCGGCTACACCTTC
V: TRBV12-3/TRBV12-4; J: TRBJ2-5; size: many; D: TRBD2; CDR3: CASSFLAGSQETQYF; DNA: TGTGCCAGCAGTTTCCTAGCGGGGAGCCAAGAGACCCAGTACTTC
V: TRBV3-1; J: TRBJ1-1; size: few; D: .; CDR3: CASSSPGREAFF; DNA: TGTGCCAGCAGCTCCCCCGGGCGGGAAGCTTTCTTT
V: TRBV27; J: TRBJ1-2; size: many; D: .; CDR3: CASSSLSTEGYTF; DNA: TGTGCCAGCAGTTCCCTATCAACGGAGGGCTACACCTTC
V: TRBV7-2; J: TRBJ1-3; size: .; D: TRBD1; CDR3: CASSHFSQGSGNTIYF; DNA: TGTGCCAGCAGCCATTTCTCACAGGGGAGCGGAAACACCATATATTTT
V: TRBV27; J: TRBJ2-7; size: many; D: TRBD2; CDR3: CASRLAGVSEQYF; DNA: TGTGCCAGCCGTCTAGCGGGAGTTAGCGAGCAGTACTTC
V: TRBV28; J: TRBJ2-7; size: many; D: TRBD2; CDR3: CASSSAGTSGRISEQYF; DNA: TGTGCCAGCAGCTCCGCTGGGACTAGCGGGAGGATAAGCGAGCAGTACTTC
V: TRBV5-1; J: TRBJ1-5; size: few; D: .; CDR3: CASSLQGRGQPQHF; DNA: TGCGCCAGCAGCCTACAGGGAAGGGGGCAGCCCCAGCATTTT
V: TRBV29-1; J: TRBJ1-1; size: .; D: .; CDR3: CSGTDLNTEAFF; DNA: TGCAGCGGGACAGATTTGAACACTGAAGCTTTCTTT
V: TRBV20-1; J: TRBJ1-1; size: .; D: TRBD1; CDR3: CSAPGQTTEAFF; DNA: TGCAGTGCCCCGGGACAGACCACTGAAGCTTTCTTT